A single sample gave rise to the 23 T cell receptor beta chains below, sequenced in a study of identical twins. MiXCR was run by TCRdb on the 5' RACE reads, yielding one entry per CDR3 protein. The sample contains 1.5 million to 2 million distinct CDR3 sequences, about 31% of which appear only once. The specimen sequenced was cord blood. Receptor source: a newborn girl in good health.

CDR3 protein: CASSLDRLQNSPLHF. The CDR3 nucleotides are TGTGCCAGCAGCCTTGACAGACTCCAGAATTCACCCCTCCACTTT. The chain uses TRBV27 and TRBJ1-6, with D maybe TRBD1 (5 bases). The CDR3 runs to 15 residues. Trimming removed 6 bases at V and 7 bases at J, with 16 bases between. Germline CDR1 is MNHEY and CDR2 is SMNVEV (reference sequence).

There are a few counts of this clonotype. The J gene is TRBJ2-1, the V gene TRBV4-2; a weak D match, TRBD2 (5 bases). Trimming took off 0 bases at V and 8 bases at J, with 20 bases between the two ends. The germline gives CDR1 LGHNA, CDR2 YNFKEQ. The CDR3 is made up of 17 amino acids. The CDR3 nucleotides are TGTGCCAGCAGCCAAGATCGATGGGCAGAGGGCTTGGATGAGCAGTTCTTC. Translating it yields CASSQDRWAEGLDEQFF.

DNA for the CDR3: TGTGCCAGCAGTCTCGGGCAGGGGGTCGGGGAGCTGTTTTTT. Its protein is CASSLGQGVGELFF. The V and J genes are TRBV7-6 and TRBJ2-2, with 7 positions matching TRBD1. The CDR3 runs 14 residues. Germline assignment: CDR1 SGHVS and CDR2 FNYEAQ. The V segment lost 6 bases and the J segment 7 bases; nucleotides outside the gene matches: 8.

The J gene is TRBJ2-3, the V gene TRBV7-9; D assignment may be TRBD1 or TRBD2 (5 bases each). Between the trimmed V and J ends, which lost 1 base and 6 bases, there was a span of 11 bases. Germline V gene sequence: CDR1 SEHNR, CDR2 FQNEAQ (reference sequence). CDR3 size: 14 residues. CDR3 sequence: CASSLVGGVDTQYF. CDR3 DNA: TGTGCCAGCAGCTTAGTTGGGGGAGTGGATACGCAGTATTTT.

The V call is TRBV14, the J call TRBJ2-1; 8 bases match TRBD1. There are 16 residues in the CDR3. Germline values: CDR1 SGHDN, CDR2 FVKESK. V gave up 1 base and J gave up 8 bases; unmatched junction bases: 10. The CDR3 DNA reads as TGTGCCAGCAGCCAAGGGCTCAGGGGGCGCATCCATGAGCAGTTCTTC. As protein: CASSQGLRGRIHEQFF.

This clonotype was seen a handful of times. CDR3 protein: CSAAGHGSQETQYF. CDR3 DNA: TGCAGTGCCGCAGGGCATGGGTCCCAAGAGACCCAGTACTTC. V is TRBV20-1 and J is TRBJ2-5; possible D gene TRBD1, 5 bases. Germline CDR1 DFQATT, CDR2 SNEGSKA (reference sequence). Trimming left V 6 bases short and J 1 base short, with 15 bases between. This CDR3 contains 14 residues.

This chain connects TRBV12-3 or TRBV12-4 to TRBJ2-7; 11 bases are a match to TRBD2. The ends lost 3 bases at V and 7 bases at J; junction bases unmatched: 14. CDR3 length equals 17 residues. The CDR3 is CASSFVLAGVPNNEQYF. CDR3 coding DNA: TGTGCCAGCAGTTTCGTACTAGCGGGGGTTCCCAACAATGAGCAGTACTTC.

The rearrangement links TRBV12-3 or TRBV12-4 to TRBJ2-3; 13 bases line up with TRBD2. The trim removed 4 bases at V and 2 bases at J, leaving 3 bases unmatched. The CDR3 covers 16 residues. In DNA form, the CDR3 reads TGTGCCAGCAGTTCGACTAGCGGGGGGTTCACAGATACGCAGTATTTT. This gives the protein CASSSTSGGFTDTQYF.

The J gene is TRBJ2-3, the V gene TRBV11-2; unclear D gene. Germline CDR1 SGHAT, CDR2 FQNNGV. This CDR3 is 17 amino acids long. V lost 3 bases, J lost 5 bases, and 21 bases lay in between. This chain's CDR3 is CASSFNQARDTRDTQYF. The CDR3 DNA reads TGTGCCAGCAGCTTTAACCAGGCCCGAGACACCCGAGATACGCAGTATTTT.

The genes are TRBV6-5 and TRBJ2-3, with a possible D match to TRBD1 (6 bases). V was clipped by 3 bases and J by 4 bases, with 14 bases between them. The CDR3 totals 15 residues. The germline CDR1 and CDR2 sequences are MNHEY and SVGAGI. The CDR3 here is CASSYPPHRADTQYF. CDR3 DNA sequence: TGTGCCAGCAGTTATCCCCCACACAGGGCAGATACGCAGTATTTT.

The chain has TRBV28 and TRBJ1-2, with D possibly matching TRBD1 (6 bases). Germline CDR1 is MDHEN and CDR2 is SYDVKM. The CDR3 has 13 amino acids. V was shortened by 3 bases and J by 6 bases, with 11 bases between the two germline ends. The CDR3 reads CASSFAGEDGYTF. CDR3 in DNA: TGTGCCAGCAGTTTCGCAGGGGAAGATGGCTACACCTTC.

The J gene is TRBJ1-2, the V gene TRBV20-1, with no clear D. Germline V CDR1 and CDR2: DFQATT, SNEGSKA (reference sequence). The CDR3 extends over 13 amino acids. Trimming stripped 6 bases from V and 2 bases from J, with 13 bases between. The chain's CDR3 is CSALTGKNYGYTF. In nucleotides, the CDR3 is TGCAGTGCCCTGACCGGGAAAAACTATGGCTACACCTTC.

The genes are TRBV20-1 and TRBJ2-7; possible D gene TRBD1, 6 bases. The CDR3 has 13 residues. V was cut by 5 bases and J by 3 bases, with 14 bases left in between. Germline V lookup: CDR1 DFQATT, CDR2 SNEGSKA (reference sequence). The CDR3 loop reads CSARPGVIYEQYF. Here the CDR3 DNA reads TGCAGTGCTCGGCCAGGGGTGATCTACGAGCAGTACTTC.

V is TRBV3-1 and J is TRBJ2-7; 7 bases agree with TRBD2. The CDR3 is 15 residues long. J lost 10 bases, V lost 1 base, and 13 bases had no gene match. CDR1 is LGHDT and CDR2 is YNNKEL in the germline V gene (reference sequence). CDR3 protein: CASSQVGTTQEAQYF. Here the CDR3 DNA reads TGTGCCAGCAGCCAAGTGGGGACTACCCAAGAGGCCCAGTACTTC.

This clonotype turned up a few times. V is TRBV12-3 or TRBV12-4 and J is TRBJ1-4; maybe TRBD1 (5 bases). Trimming pared 2 bases from V and 6 bases from J, leaving 7 bases between. This CDR3 spans 13 amino acids. The CDR3 loop reads CASSLSGHEKLFF. The CDR3 DNA reads as TGTGCCAGCAGTTTATCGGGGCATGAAAAACTGTTTTTT.

This clonotype turned up a few times. The gene calls are TRBV6-6 and TRBJ2-7; 7 positions agree with TRBD2. V shed 5 bases and J 3 bases; nucleotides not matched to a gene: 4. This CDR3 contains 13 residues. Germline V lookup: CDR1 MNHNY, CDR2 SVGAGI (reference sequence). The DNA for the CDR3 is TGTGCCAGCAGTCGACTAGCCATCTACGAGCAGTACTTC. Encoded protein: CASSRLAIYEQYF.

This chain connects TRBV29-1 to TRBJ2-7; TRBD1 matches at 7 bases. The germline V gene encodes CDR1 SQVTM and CDR2 ANQGSEA. The CDR3 has 14 residues. CDR3 sequence (DNA): TGCAGTGCCGCTCTGGGACAGCGGTCCTACGAGCAGTACTTC. It codes for CSAALGQRSYEQYF.

The genes are TRBV10-2 and TRBJ2-5; 11 positions agree with TRBD2. V shed 8 bases and J 11 bases; nucleotides not matched to a gene: 22. The CDR3 runs 17 residues. Germline assignment: CDR1 WSHSY and CDR2 SAAADI. CDR3 region: CASLQSSGGVLYNEQYF. CDR3 nucleotides: TGCGCCAGCCTCCAGAGTAGCGGGGGGGTCTTGTACAATGAGCAGTACTTC.

The chain uses TRBV10-3 and TRBJ1-4; a weak D match, TRBD1 (5 bases). The V gene's germline CDR1 is ENHRY and CDR2 SYGVKD. The ends were cut back, 8 bases at V and 7 bases at J, with 20 bases in the middle. The CDR3 has 15 amino acids. The CDR3, as DNA: TGTGCCATCTCGGTTGGGGTCCACGGGGCTGAAAAACTGTTTTTT. Translated, it gives CAISVGVHGAEKLFF.

The J gene is TRBJ2-5, the V gene TRBV5-1; D might be TRBD1 (6 bases). V was shortened by 1 base and J by 2 bases, with 15 bases between the two germline ends. This CDR3 is 16 amino acids long. The germline V gene has CDR1 SGHRS and CDR2 YFSETQ. CDR3 DNA sequence: TGCGCCAGCAGCTTGTCCGGGACACCAATGCAAGAGACCCAGTACTTC. Residues: CASSLSGTPMQETQYF. Drawing the rest from reference TRBV5-1 and TRBJ2-5, the complete variable domain is KAGVTQTPRYLIKTRGQQVTLSCSPISGHRSVSWYQQTPGQGLQFLFEYFSETQRNKGNFPGRFSGRQFSNSRSEMNVSTLELGDSALYLCASSLSGTPMQETQYFGPGTRLLVL.

This sequence joins TRBV25-1 and TRBJ1-1; 7 nucleotides line up with TRBD1. Germline-derived CDR1 and CDR2 are MGHDK and SYGVNS. V shed 3 bases and J 4 bases; nucleotides not matched to a gene: 5. There are 14 residues in the CDR3. CDR3 sequence (DNA): TGTGCCAGCAGTGACACCGGACAGGTCACTGAAGCTTTCTTT. This translates into CASSDTGQVTEAFF.

V usage is TRBV28 and J usage is TRBJ1-1, with TRBD1 identical over 8 bases. Germline loops: CDR1 MDHEN, CDR2 SYDVKM. CDR3 size: 14 residues. Unmatched junction bases numbered 13, after V lost 5 bases and J lost 11 bases. The CDR3 here is CASSPYRTGKRAFF. The CDR3 DNA is TGTGCCAGCAGTCCCTACCGGACAGGGAAGAGGGCTTTCTTT.

This chain links TRBV29-1 with TRBJ1-4, with TRBD1 as a possible D gene (6 bases). V was trimmed by 3 bases and J by 8 bases, leaving 10 bases between them. The CDR3 runs to 12 residues. Germline CDR1 SQVTM, CDR2 ANQGSEA. The CDR3, as DNA: TGCAGCGTTGACGTCACAGGGGAAAAACTGTTTTTT. Translation: CSVDVTGEKLFF.